One sample yielded the 26 T cell receptor beta chains listed below, sequenced in a study of T-cell memory formation after mild COVID-19. TCRdb re-called the 5' RACE reads through MiXCR, storing one row per CDR3 protein. The sample holds about 260,000 distinct CDR3 sequences, roughly 17% seen once. Sequences were obtained from PBMCs or a T cell subset sorted from them (not recorded which). These receptors originate from a man between 18 and 29 years old who had mild COVID-19 (a few samples of this study predate the infection). Cell type and time point are not known.

The chain recombines TRBV7-2 with TRBJ2-5; TRBD2 matches 13 bases. Germline assignment: CDR1 SGHTA and CDR2 FQGNSA. J gave up 4 bases and V 4 bases, and 6 bases lay outside the gene matches. The CDR3 extends over 16 amino acids. The CDR3 region has the DNA TGTGCCAGCAGCTCACTAGCGGGGGGGACAGGAGAGACCCAGTACTTC. Amino acids: CASSSLAGGTGETQYF. The full variable domain, in which reference TRBV7-2 and TRBJ2-5 provide the parts outside the CDR3, is GAGVSQSPSNKVTEKGKDVELRCDPISGHTALYWYRQSLGQGLEFLIYFQGNSAPDKSGLPSDRFSAERTGGSVSTLTIQRTQQEDSAVYLCASSSLAGGTGETQYFGPGTRLLVL.

The chain couples TRBV7-8 to TRBJ1-3; D gene ambiguous. Germline V gene sequence: CDR1 SGHVS, CDR2 FQNEAQ. V dropped 5 bases and J dropped 9 bases, with 8 bases sitting between them. The CDR3 totals 11 residues. This chain's CDR3 is CASSQVGTIYF. DNA of the CDR3: TGTGCCAGCAGCCAGGTCGGCACCATATATTTT.

In its sample, this clonotype was seen a few times. The chain is built from TRBV12-3 or TRBV12-4 and TRBJ2-7; D is perhaps TRBD1 (6 bases). With 5 bases removed from V and 2 bases from J, the gap between germline ends came to 13 bases. The CDR3 covers 14 residues. The CDR3, as DNA: TGTGCCAGCAGTCCCACAGGGATCCCCTACGAGCAGTACTTC. It specifies CASSPTGIPYEQYF.

This clonotype occurred many times. This chain joins TRBV5-1 and TRBJ2-5; D is unresolved. Trimming stripped 4 bases from V and 2 bases from J, with 3 bases between. Germline lookup yields CDR1 SGHRS and CDR2 YFSETQ. This CDR3 comprises 11 residues. The CDR3 loop is CASSMQETQYF. The CDR3, as DNA: TGCGCCAGCAGCATGCAAGAGACCCAGTACTTC. Looking up the rest from reference TRBV5-1 and TRBJ2-5 gives the full variable domain: KAGVTQTPRYLIKTRGQQVTLSCSPISGHRSVSWYQQTPGQGLQFLFEYFSETQRNKGNFPGRFSGRQFSNSRSEMNVSTLELGDSALYLCASSMQETQYFGPGTRLLVL.

This chain joins TRBV5-5 and TRBJ1-2; 7 nucleotides line up with TRBD1. CDR1 and CDR2 (germline): SGHKS, YYEKEE (reference sequence). The CDR3 covers 15 residues. V shed 4 bases, J shed 3 bases, and the junction held 9 bases outside the gene matches. The CDR3 DNA reads as TGTGCCAGCAGCCAGGGACAGCTCTATGACTATGGCTACACCTTC. Protein product: CASSQGQLYDYGYTF.

This clonotype appeared a few times. The gene calls are TRBV5-1 and TRBJ2-1, with 7 bases matching TRBD2. This CDR3 is 16 amino acids long. CDR1 is SGHRS and CDR2 is YFSETQ in the germline V gene. Trimming removed 3 bases from V and 6 bases from J; junction bases left unmatched: 12. The CDR3 DNA reads TGCGCCAGCAGCTCCCCTACAGGAGGCGGGGGCAATGAGCAGTTCTTC. As protein: CASSSPTGGGGNEQFF. Based on the CDR3 plus reference TRBV5-1 and TRBJ2-1, the full variable domain is KAGVTQTPRYLIKTRGQQVTLSCSPISGHRSVSWYQQTPGQGLQFLFEYFSETQRNKGNFPGRFSGRQFSNSRSEMNVSTLELGDSALYLCASSSPTGGGGNEQFFGPGTRLTVL.

Many counts were recorded for this clonotype. The J gene is TRBJ2-7, the V gene TRBV7-2; D might be TRBD1 (6 bases). The CDR3 extends over 16 amino acids. V was shortened by 5 bases and J by 1 base, with 18 bases between the two germline ends. The germline gives CDR1 SGHTA, CDR2 FQGNSA. The CDR3 spells CASSRSGTRDSYEQYF. In nucleotides, the CDR3 is TGTGCCAGCAGCCGATCCGGGACAAGAGATTCCTACGAGCAGTACTTC.

This clonotype was observed a few times. The chain links TRBV20-1 to TRBJ2-3, with D possibly being TRBD1 (6 bases). The CDR3 totals 12 residues. Trimming removed 7 bases at V and 5 bases at J, with 13 bases between. Germline-derived CDR1 and CDR2 are DFQATT and SNEGSKA (reference sequence). The CDR3 bases are TGCAGTGGAAGATGGGGACAAGATACGCAGTATTTT. Residues: CSGRWGQDTQYF.

The chain carries TRBV5-1 and TRBJ1-3; possibly TRBD1 for D (5 bases). V lost 4 bases to trimming and J lost 4 bases, with 12 bases between them. CDR1 and CDR2 from the germline V gene are SGHRS and YFSETQ. The CDR3 extends over 14 amino acids. The CDR3 sequence: CASSPGTDGNTIYF. CDR3 DNA sequence: TGCGCCAGCAGCCCCGGGACGGACGGAAACACCATATATTTT.

The chain recombines TRBV7-6 with TRBJ2-1; no definite D call. V shed 1 base and J shed 5 bases, with 6 bases lying between them. CDR1 and CDR2 (germline): SGHVS, FNYEAQ. The CDR3 has 13 residues. The DNA of the CDR3 is TGTGCCAGCAGCTTAGAACCCCACAATGAGCAGTTCTTC. Translating it yields CASSLEPHNEQFF. Using reference TRBV7-6 and TRBJ2-1 for the parts outside the CDR3, the full variable domain is GAGVSQSPRYKVTKRGQDVALRCDPISGHVSLYWYRQALGQGPEFLTYFNYEAQQDKSGLPNDRFSAERPEGSISTLTIQRTEQRDSAMYRCASSLEPHNEQFFGPGTRLTVL.

The table lists this clonotype with a few counts. J is TRBJ1-1 and V is TRBV28, with no clear D. With 7 bases removed from V and 4 bases from J, the gap between germline ends came to 10 bases. Germline V gene sequence: CDR1 MDHEN, CDR2 SYDVKM. The CDR3 length is 12 residues. Here the CDR3 DNA reads TGTGCCAGCATGACCCCTAGCACTGAAGCTTTCTTT. Amino acid sequence: CASMTPSTEAFF.

J is TRBJ2-1 and V is TRBV4-2, with D perhaps matching TRBD1 or TRBD2 (5 bases each). Trimming stripped 8 bases from V and 4 bases from J, with 12 bases between. The CDR3 has 13 residues. Germline loops: CDR1 LGHNA, CDR2 YNFKEQ. CDR3 coding DNA: TGTGCCAGCTCTAGGGACGGGTACAATGAGCAGTTCTTC. Its protein product is CASSRDGYNEQFF.

This clonotype was seen at least ten times. J is TRBJ1-2 and V is TRBV7-2; 11 bases map to TRBD1. V trimming: 6 bases; J trimming: 8 bases; junction bases outside the gene matches: 8. Germline CDR1 reads SGHTA; CDR2 reads FQGNSA. This CDR3 region has 14 residues. The CDR3 loop reads CASSPGTGGRGYTF. DNA of the CDR3: TGTGCCAGCAGTCCGGGGACAGGGGGACGAGGCTACACCTTC.

The table lists this clonotype with a few counts. The V call is TRBV7-8, the J call TRBJ2-2; D not resolved. V was cut by 0 bases and J by 7 bases, with 9 bases left in between. This CDR3 comprises 14 residues. Germline V gives CDR1 SGHVS, CDR2 FQNEAQ. The CDR3 loop is CASSLALDFGELFF. CDR3 bases: TGTGCCAGCAGCTTAGCGTTAGACTTCGGGGAGCTGTTTTTT.

This clonotype was recorded a few times. This chain joins TRBV5-1 and TRBJ1-1; possible D gene TRBD1, 6 bases. Looked up from germline, CDR1 is SGHRS and CDR2 is YFSETQ. V was pared by 10 bases and J by 1 base, with 17 bases between. CDR3 length: 14 residues. As DNA, the CDR3 is TGCGCCTCCAGGGCAGGGGCAACGAACACTGAAGCTTTCTTT. It encodes CASRAGATNTEAFF.

This clonotype appeared once. This chain links TRBV29-1 with TRBJ2-1, with TRBD2 identical over 7 bases. Trimming took 7 bases from V and 2 from J; bases not matched to a gene: 8. The CDR3 loop spans 14 amino acids. Germline V gives CDR1 SQVTM, CDR2 ANQGSEA. The CDR3 DNA sequence: TGCAGCGGGAAAGCGGGGAGTCCCTACAATGAGCAGTTCTTC. Amino acids: CSGKAGSPYNEQFF.

The CDR3 spells CSVVPGNSGNTIYF. The DNA for the CDR3 is TGCAGCGTTGTCCCCGGGAACTCTGGAAACACCATATATTTT. This chain joins TRBV29-1 and TRBJ1-3, with unresolved D. CDR3 length: 14 residues. The V end was cut by 4 bases, the J end by 0 bases, with 10 bases between. Germline values: CDR1 SQVTM, CDR2 ANQGSEA.

This clonotype was picked up a small number of times. The chain is built from TRBV11-2 and TRBJ2-3, with 7 bases lining up with TRBD2. Germline V gene lookup returns CDR1 SGHAT and CDR2 FQNNGV. The trim removed 3 bases at V and 14 bases at J, leaving 11 bases unmatched. This CDR3 spans 13 amino acids. This CDR3 is CASSFLAESSAYF. In DNA, the CDR3 is TGTGCCAGCAGCTTTCTAGCGGAAAGTTCGGCGTATTTT.

The chain couples TRBV14 to TRBJ1-2; D gene unclear. This CDR3 comprises 14 residues. Trimming stripped 4 bases from V and 0 bases from J, with 9 bases between. Germline V gene data show CDR1 as SGHDN and CDR2 as FVKESK. The CDR3 loop reads CASSRVETNYGYTF. As DNA, the CDR3 is TGTGCCAGCAGCCGAGTAGAGACTAACTATGGCTACACCTTC. The full variable domain, its missing parts supplied by reference TRBV14 and TRBJ1-2, is EAGVTQFPSHSVIEKGQTVTLRCDPISGHDNLYWYRRVMGKEIKFLLHFVKESKQDESGMPNNRFLAERTGGTYSTLKVQPAELEDSGVYFCASSRVETNYGYTFGSGTRLTVV.

V gene TRBV19 combines with J gene TRBJ1-2; possibly TRBD1 for D (5 bases). This CDR3 is 16 amino acids long. V shed 10 bases and J shed 2 bases, with 23 bases lying between them. Germline V lookup: CDR1 LNHDA, CDR2 SQIVND (reference sequence). The CDR3 protein is CATMTESEARNYGYTF. CDR3 sequence (DNA): TGTGCCACCATGACAGAGAGTGAGGCCAGGAACTATGGCTACACCTTC. Full variable domain (missing parts from reference TRBV19 and TRBJ1-2): DGGITQSPKYLFRKEGQNVTLSCEQNLNHDAMYWYRQDPGQGLRLIYYSQIVNDFQKGDIAEGYSVSREKKESFPLTVTSAQKNPTAFYLCATMTESEARNYGYTFGSGTRLTVV.

This clonotype was counted between two and nine times. V and J are TRBV15 and TRBJ2-7; TRBD1 agrees at 9 bases. V lost 1 base to trimming and J lost 2 bases; unmatched junction nucleotides: 3. The CDR3 is made up of 15 amino acids. CDR1 LNHNV and CDR2 YYDKDF come from the germline V gene (reference sequence). CDR3 sequence: CATSRATGGTYEQYF. DNA of the CDR3: TGTGCCACCAGCAGAGCGACAGGGGGAACCTACGAGCAGTACTTC.

The chain uses TRBV5-5 and TRBJ2-3; unclear D gene. Germline V gene sequence: CDR1 SGHKS, CDR2 YYEKEE (reference sequence). CDR3 length: 14 amino acids. V lost 1 base, J lost 5 bases, and 11 bases lay in between. CDR3 nucleotide sequence: TGTGCCAGCAGCTTGCCCCGAAAAATAGATACGCAGTATTTT. Encoded protein: CASSLPRKIDTQYF. The variable domain in full, with the rest retrieved from reference TRBV5-5 and TRBJ2-3, is DAGVTQSPTHLIKTRGQQVTLRCSPISGHKSVSWYQQVLGQGPQFIFQYYEKEERGRGNFPDRFSARQFPNYSSELNVNALLLGDSALYLCASSLPRKIDTQYFGPGTRLTVL.

The rearrangement joins TRBV6-2 or TRBV6-3 to TRBJ1-5; 9 bases are a match to TRBD1. Germline CDR1 is MNHEY and CDR2 is SVGEGT. J was trimmed by 4 bases and V by 6 bases; bases with no gene match: 10. This CDR3 comprises 16 residues. DNA of the CDR3: TGTGCCAGCAGGGACCAGACAGGGGGTTTTAATCAGCCCCAGCATTTT. Translation gives CASRDQTGGFNQPQHF.

The rearrangement joins TRBV7-2 to TRBJ1-1; D gene ambiguous. In germline, CDR1 is SGHTA, CDR2 FQGNSA. Trimming pared 1 base from V and 4 bases from J, leaving 7 bases between. The CDR3 covers 13 residues. This chain's CDR3 is CASSLGSFTEAFF. Here the CDR3 DNA reads TGTGCCAGCAGCTTAGGGTCGTTCACTGAAGCTTTCTTT. Filled out from reference TRBV7-2 and TRBJ1-1, the complete variable domain reads GAGVSQSPSNKVTEKGKDVELRCDPISGHTALYWYRQSLGQGLEFLIYFQGNSAPDKSGLPSDRFSAERTGGSVSTLTIQRTQQEDSAVYLCASSLGSFTEAFFGQGTRLTVV.

There are a few counts of this clonotype. V is TRBV20-1 and J is TRBJ2-5; D might be TRBD2 (5 bases). V shed 0 bases and J shed 1 base, with 12 bases lying between them. The CDR3 has 15 residues. CDR1 DFQATT and CDR2 SNEGSKA come from the germline V gene (reference sequence). This CDR3 is CSARDPREPQETQYF. The CDR3 bases are TGCAGTGCTAGAGATCCTAGGGAGCCCCAAGAGACCCAGTACTTC.

V and J are TRBV6-2 or TRBV6-3 and TRBJ1-1; 9 bases fit TRBD1. After removal of 4 bases from V and 5 bases from J, the junction contained 8 bases not matched to a gene. CDR3 length: 15 amino acids. Germline CDR1 and CDR2: MNHEY and SVGEGT. The CDR3 loop reads CASSFHPTGGTEAFF. The CDR3 nucleotides read TGTGCCAGCAGTTTCCATCCGACAGGGGGAACTGAAGCTTTCTTT.